The next 3 T cell receptor beta chains were all read from a single sample in a study of T cell responses to AZD1222 COVID-19 vaccine. Assay used: immunoSEQ multiplex PCR; TCRdb lists only in-frame clones, some missing. The sample records 150,000 to 200,000 clones, about 94% being singletons. Material: peripheral blood, obtained on day 0 of AZD1222 vaccination. Source of these receptors: an adult in good health.

The V gene is TRBV12-3 or TRBV12-4, the J gene TRBJ1-2, with 7 bases fitting TRBD1. The CDR3 is 13 amino acids. Trimming removed 8 bases from V and 6 bases from J; junction bases left unmatched: 9. This CDR3 reads CASPSGGRDGYTF. CDR3 nucleotide sequence: TGTGCCAGCCCTTCAGGGGGTCGGGATGGCTACACCTTC.

The chain links TRBV6-5 to TRBJ2-3; D is unclear. Trimming cost V 5 bases and J 2 bases, with 14 bases left between them. Germline V gene sequence: CDR1 MNHEY, CDR2 SVGAGI. The CDR3 is 15 amino acids. The CDR3 DNA reads TGTGCCAGCAGTCACCTCCACCTTGCCACAGATACGCAGTATTTT. Translation gives CASSHLHLATDTQYF.

The chain uses TRBV10-3 and TRBJ2-7; D not resolved. CDR1 and CDR2 from the germline V gene are ENHRY and SYGVKD. Between the trimmed V and J ends, which lost 6 bases and 3 bases, there was a span of 9 bases. This CDR3 is built from 12 residues. CDR3 region: CAIRGSNYEQYF. CDR3 coding DNA: TGTGCCATCAGAGGGTCTAACTACGAGCAGTACTTC.